Below, 28 T cell receptor beta chains from the same sample are listed, as sequenced in a study of cytomegalovirus exposure and HLA in healthy donors. The PCR had 60 Vbeta and 13 Jbeta primers. Produced via immunoSEQ multiplex PCR; TCRdb's table is partial and in-frame only. The sample shows 150,000 to 200,000 clones, roughly 70% of them seen only once. The sequenced sample was PBMCs. These TCRs come from a woman in her 30s in good health and CMV-seronegative.

The V and J genes are TRBV10-3 and TRBJ1-1, with D tentatively TRBD1 (6 bases). Deletions cut 4 bases from V and 1 base from J, with 13 bases between. In germline, CDR1 is ENHRY, CDR2 SYGVKD. This CDR3 comprises 15 residues. The CDR3 loop is CAISARDTANTEAFF. The CDR3 coding sequence is TGTGCCATCAGTGCCCGGGACACCGCGAACACTGAAGCTTTCTTT.

The rearrangement uses TRBV10-3 and TRBJ2-1; possibly TRBD1 for D (6 bases). The CDR3 runs 16 residues. Trimming cost V 4 bases and J 1 base, with 14 bases left between them. In germline, CDR1 is ENHRY, CDR2 SYGVKD. CDR3 nucleotide sequence: TGTGCCATCAGTGGAGGGGGAACAGGGTCCTACAATGAGCAGTTCTTC. Translating it yields CAISGGGTGSYNEQFF.

The genes are TRBV7-2 and TRBJ2-2, with 7 positions matching TRBD2. Germline CDR1 and CDR2: SGHTA and FQGNSA. V was pared by 3 bases and J by 7 bases, with 8 bases of the junction left unmatched. The CDR3 has 15 amino acids. The CDR3 here is CASSFFSTSDGELFF. The CDR3 nucleotides read TGTGCCAGCAGCTTCTTCTCCACTAGCGACGGGGAGCTGTTTTTT.

V usage is TRBV7-6 and J usage is TRBJ2-7; D is perhaps TRBD2 (6 bases). Trimming pared 4 bases from V and 3 bases from J, leaving 16 bases between. Germline V gene sequence: CDR1 SGHVS, CDR2 FNYEAQ. This CDR3 spans 15 amino acids. CDR3 in amino acids: CASSSPAGRYYEQYF. The CDR3 coding sequence is TGTGCCAGCAGCTCCCCGGCCGGGAGATACTACGAGCAGTACTTC.

In nucleotides, the CDR3 is TGTGCCAGCAGCCGGGGATCCTCTGGAAACACCATATATTTT. The encoded protein is CASSRGSSGNTIYF. The rearrangement uses TRBV7-6 and TRBJ1-3; no reliable D call. Germline V gene lookup returns CDR1 SGHVS and CDR2 FNYEAQ. This CDR3 contains 14 residues. Trimming stripped 5 bases from V and 0 bases from J, with 8 bases between. Full variable domain (missing parts from reference TRBV7-6 and TRBJ1-3): GAGVSQSPRYKVTKRGQDVALRCDPISGHVSLYWYRQALGQGPEFLTYFNYEAQQDKSGLPNDRFSAERPEGSISTLTIQRTEQRDSAMYRCASSRGSSGNTIYFGEGSWLTVV.

The J gene is TRBJ2-1, the V gene TRBV29-1; the D gene is possibly TRBD2 (6 bases). This CDR3 is 17 amino acids long. V lost 2 bases and J lost 3, with 20 bases in between. Germline lookup yields CDR1 SQVTM and CDR2 ANQGSEA. The CDR3 nucleotides read TGCAGCGTTGAAAGGATTCGAGCGGGCCCCTTCTACAATGAGCAGTTCTTC. Translating gives CSVERIRAGPFYNEQFF.

This chain uses TRBV19 with TRBJ2-5; TRBD1 matches 7 bases. The J call may be in error: the DNA end matches TRBJ2-7 better. This CDR3 is built from 13 residues. Germline V gene data show CDR1 as LNHDA and CDR2 as SQIVND (reference sequence). The CDR3 region has the DNA TGTGCCAGTAGTATCCCGACAGGGCGCGAGCAGTACTTC. This sequence encodes CASSIPTGREQYF.

This chain uses TRBV5-1 with TRBJ1-1; 8 positions match TRBD1. CDR3 length equals 14 residues. The J segment lost 7 bases and the V segment lost 4 bases, leaving 9 bases of the junction unmatched. Germline V gene lookup returns CDR1 SGHRS and CDR2 YFSETQ. Here the CDR3 DNA reads TGCGCCAGCAGCCCCAGGACAGGGCTCGGTGAAGCTTTCTTT. Amino acid sequence: CASSPRTGLGEAFF.

The rearrangement joins TRBV7-2 to TRBJ2-6; D gene unclear. Trimming took 2 bases from V and 1 from J, leaving 6 bases between them. CDR1 and CDR2 (germline): SGHTA, FQGNSA. The CDR3 is 15 residues long. This CDR3 is CASSLRFSGANVLTF. CDR3 bases: TGTGCCAGCAGCTTACGGTTTTCTGGGGCCAACGTCCTGACTTTC.

The chain has TRBV4-1 and TRBJ2-1; the match to TRBD1 covers 11 bases. Germline trimming cut 2 bases from V and 6 bases from J; bases unmatched to any gene: 9. Germline V gene lookup returns CDR1 MGHRA and CDR2 YSYEKL. This CDR3 is 17 amino acids long. CDR3 sequence reads: CASSQFIGTGGINEQFF. The CDR3 bases are TGCGCCAGCAGCCAATTTATCGGGACAGGGGGGATCAATGAGCAGTTCTTC.

This chain connects TRBV6-6 to TRBJ2-7, with 13 bases identical to TRBD2. CDR1 and CDR2 (germline): MNHNY, SVGAGI (reference sequence). The CDR3 is 16 amino acids. The trim removed 2 bases at V and 3 bases at J, leaving 4 bases unmatched. The chain's CDR3 is CASSYTTSGGGYEQYF. The CDR3 nucleotides are TGTGCCAGCAGTTACACAACTAGCGGGGGGGGCTACGAGCAGTACTTC.

This clone was counted a few times. The J gene is TRBJ2-1, the V gene TRBV6-5; 7 bases map to TRBD1. V shed 5 bases, J shed 14 bases, and the junction held 12 bases outside the gene matches. CDR1 is MNHEY, CDR2 SVGAGI, per germline. The CDR3 totals 13 residues. The CDR3 loop reads CASSPTGVRGEFF. The DNA for the CDR3 is TGTGCCAGCAGTCCTACAGGGGTTCGGGGAGAGTTCTTC.

This rearrangement joins TRBV4-3 to TRBJ2-6; tentatively, D is TRBD1 (6 bases). CDR1 LGHNA and CDR2 YSLEER come from the germline V gene. CDR3 length: 16 amino acids. Trimming removed 4 bases at V and 0 bases at J, with 10 bases between. The CDR3 coding sequence is TGCGCCAGCAGCCTAGTACAGGGCTCTGGGGCCAACGTCCTGACTTTC. This encodes CASSLVQGSGANVLTF.

This clone was detected only a few times. The CDR3 DNA is TGTGCCAGCAGTGTAGGTTCGGAGGGTGGCTATGGCTACACCTTC. Its translation is CASSVGSEGGYGYTF. This chain connects TRBV6-5 to TRBJ1-2; no clear D gene. V shed 5 bases and J shed 4 bases, with 17 bases lying between them. CDR3 length equals 15 residues. Germline V lookup: CDR1 MNHEY, CDR2 SVGAGI.

The CDR3 DNA follows: TGTGCCAGCAGTATCGGGGGAGAGGAGTTTAGCCGGGAGCTGTTTTTT. Amino acid sequence: CASSIGGEEFSRELFF. The V gene is TRBV2, the J gene TRBJ2-2; possibly TRBD2 for D (6 bases). Trimming cost V 5 bases and J 9 bases, with 22 bases left between them. The germline V gene has CDR1 SNHLY and CDR2 FYNNEI. This CDR3 comprises 16 residues. Using reference TRBV2 and TRBJ2-2 for the parts outside the CDR3, the full variable domain is EPEVTQTPSHQVTQMGQEVILRCVPISNHLYFYWYRQILGQKVEFLVSFYNNEISEKSEIFDDQFSVERPDGSNFTLKIRSTKLEDSAMYFCASSIGGEEFSRELFFGEGSRLTVL.

This clone was recorded a few times. The rearrangement uses TRBV6-5 and TRBJ1-1; D gene uncertain. V was shortened by 4 bases and J by 5 bases, with 11 bases between the two germline ends. Germline V lookup: CDR1 MNHEY, CDR2 SVGAGI. This CDR3 comprises 13 residues. In nucleotides, the CDR3 is TGTGCCAGCAGTTTCCTAGGTTGGACTGAAGCTTTCTTT. It encodes CASSFLGWTEAFF.

In this sample, this clone turned up a few times. The CDR3 loop reads CASSYRGGEQYF. In DNA form, the CDR3 reads TGTGCCAGCAGTTACAGGGGAGGAGAGCAGTACTTC. V and J are TRBV6-5 and TRBJ2-7, with a tentative D call TRBD2 (6 bases). Germline V CDR1 and CDR2: MNHEY, SVGAGI. The CDR3 has 12 residues. V lost 2 bases and J lost 7, with 9 bases in between.

This chain connects TRBV15 to TRBJ2-1, with D hard to call. The V end lost 1 base, the J end lost 8 bases, and 9 bases lay between the germline ends. The germline V gene has CDR1 LNHNV and CDR2 YYDKDF (reference sequence). This CDR3 has 13 residues. The CDR3 DNA is TGTGCCACCAGCAGAGGCCTGGGCTATGAGCAGTTCTTC. Residues: CATSRGLGYEQFF.

V gene TRBV7-2 combines with J gene TRBJ1-4; D unresolved. Germline V gene lookup returns CDR1 SGHTA and CDR2 FQGNSA. The CDR3 runs 15 residues. The ends were cut back, 5 bases at V and 5 bases at J, with 15 bases in the middle. CDR3: CASSRTRGPNEKLFF. CDR3 bases: TGTGCCAGCAGCCGTACTAGAGGACCCAATGAAAAACTGTTTTTT.

The chain combines TRBV5-4 with TRBJ2-7; 7 bases map to TRBD1. CDR1 is SGHNT, CDR2 YYREEE, per germline (reference sequence). J gave up 0 bases and V 4 bases, and 7 bases lay outside the gene matches. This CDR3 comprises 15 residues. CDR3 loop: CASSRKGAYSYEQYF. The CDR3 nucleotides are TGTGCCAGCAGCCGCAAGGGGGCGTACTCCTACGAGCAGTACTTC.

This clone appeared a single time. This chain links TRBV18 with TRBJ2-7; D remains unclear. Trimming left V 3 bases short and J 4 bases short, with 7 bases between. The CDR3 length is 12 residues. The germline V gene encodes CDR1 KGHSH and CDR2 LQKENI. CDR3 protein: CASSPERYEQYF. The CDR3 DNA follows: TGTGCCAGCTCACCCGAGAGGTACGAGCAGTACTTC.

V is TRBV2 and J is TRBJ2-6; 10 bases line up with TRBD2. V lost 7 bases and J lost 0; bases outside the gene matches: 3. Looked up from germline, CDR1 is SNHLY and CDR2 is FYNNEI. The CDR3 contains 16 residues. The CDR3 reads CASNERGGSGANVLTF. DNA of the CDR3: TGTGCCAGCAACGAGCGGGGGGGCTCTGGGGCCAACGTCCTGACTTTC.

In its sample, this clone was seen once. The chain links TRBV7-9 to TRBJ1-1, with D maybe TRBD1 (6 bases). This CDR3 is 18 amino acids long. V was trimmed by 7 bases and J by 1 base, leaving 25 bases between them. Germline assignment: CDR1 SEHNR and CDR2 FQNEAQ (reference sequence). In DNA, the CDR3 is TGTGCCAGCAAAGCTTATTTCTTAGGGGGGGCACAGAACACTGAAGCTTTCTTT. Residues: CASKAYFLGGAQNTEAFF.

This chain links TRBV9 with TRBJ2-1; D might be TRBD2 (5 bases). Germline V gives CDR1 SGDLS, CDR2 YYNGEE. V lost 0 bases and J lost 8, with 15 bases in between. There are 15 residues in the CDR3. CDR3 protein: CASSVDVTPRDEQFF. The CDR3 DNA follows: TGTGCCAGCAGCGTAGATGTGACGCCGAGGGATGAGCAGTTCTTC.

The rearrangement joins TRBV5-1 to TRBJ2-7, with TRBD1 matching 11 bases. Germline CDR1 reads SGHRS; CDR2 reads YFSETQ. This CDR3 spans 16 amino acids. The junction had 13 bases not matched to a gene; V was cut back by 6 bases and J by 5 bases. Here the CDR3 reads CASMQPTGTGGDEQYF. CDR3 nucleotides: TGCGCCAGCATGCAACCGACCGGGACAGGGGGGGACGAGCAGTACTTC.

The chain carries TRBV19 and TRBJ2-2; 8 bases map to TRBD1. Germline CDR1 LNHDA, CDR2 SQIVND (reference sequence). J lost 7 bases, V lost 5 bases, and 9 bases had no gene match. The CDR3 runs 15 residues. The DNA for the CDR3 is TGTGCCAGTAGTCCAGGGACAGGAAGAAACGGGGAGCTGTTTTTT. It yields the protein CASSPGTGRNGELFF.

This chain uses TRBV2 with TRBJ2-7, with D perhaps matching TRBD1 (6 bases). CDR3 size: 13 residues. Trimming took off 4 bases at V and 1 base at J, with 8 bases between the two ends. In germline, CDR1 is SNHLY, CDR2 FYNNEI. CDR3 DNA sequence: TGTGCCAGCAGTGTAGACAGGTCCTACGAGCAGTACTTC. Translated: CASSVDRSYEQYF.

V usage is TRBV4-3 and J usage is TRBJ2-1; 9 bases match TRBD1. Looked up from germline, CDR1 is LGHNA and CDR2 is YSLEER. Trimming at V came to 0 bases and at J to 3 bases, leaving 3 bases not matched to a gene. The CDR3 length is 16 residues. The CDR3, as DNA: TGCGCCAGCAGCCAAGAGTGGGGACAGGGCTACAATGAGCAGTTCTTC. Protein: CASSQEWGQGYNEQFF.